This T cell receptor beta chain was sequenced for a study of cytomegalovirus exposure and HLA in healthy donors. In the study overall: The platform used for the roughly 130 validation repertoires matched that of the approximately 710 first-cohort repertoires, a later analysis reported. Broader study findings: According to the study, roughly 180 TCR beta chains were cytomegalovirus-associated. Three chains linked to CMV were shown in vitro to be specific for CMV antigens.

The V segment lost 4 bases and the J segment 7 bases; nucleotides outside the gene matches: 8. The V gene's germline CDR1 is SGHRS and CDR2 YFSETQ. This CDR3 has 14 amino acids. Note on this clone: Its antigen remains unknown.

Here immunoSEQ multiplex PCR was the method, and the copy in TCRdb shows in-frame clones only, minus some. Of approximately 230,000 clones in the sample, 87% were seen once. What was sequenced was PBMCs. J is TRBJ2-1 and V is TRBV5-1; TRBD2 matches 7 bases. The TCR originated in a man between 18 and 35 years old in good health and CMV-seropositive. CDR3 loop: CASSQAGVRNEQFF. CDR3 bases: TGCGCCAGCAGCCAGGCGGGAGTGCGAAATGAGCAGTTCTTC.